Below are 19 T cell receptor beta chains sequenced from a single sample in a study of T-cell memory formation after mild COVID-19. TCRdb re-called the 5' RACE reads with MiXCR, one entry per CDR3 protein. The sample includes hundreds of thousands of distinct CDR3 sequences, roughly 21% of them seen just once. Source material: PBMCs or a T cell subset sorted from them (not recorded which). The receptors shown here come from an adult woman who had mild COVID-19 (a few samples of this study predate the infection). Cell type and time point are not known.

This clonotype was seen a handful of times. J is TRBJ2-7 and V is TRBV19; 8 bases line up with TRBD1. Losses at the gene ends were 5 bases for V and 0 bases for J; bases not matched to a gene: 9. The CDR3 contains 16 residues. The germline CDR1 and CDR2 sequences are LNHDA and SQIVND (reference sequence). CDR3 in DNA: TGTGCCAGTAGTCAGGGACAGGTGACTCTCTCCTACGAGCAGTACTTC. Protein product: CASSQGQVTLSYEQYF.

This sequence joins TRBV6-1 and TRBJ1-1; D is uncertain. CDR3 size: 15 residues. Trimming pared 2 bases from V and 5 bases from J, leaving 15 bases between. Germline V gives CDR1 MNHNS, CDR2 SASEGT. CDR3 coding DNA: TGTGCCAGCAGTGAAACGGGCAGAACGGGGACTGAAGCTTTCTTT. The encoded protein is CASSETGRTGTEAFF.

V and J are TRBV4-1 and TRBJ2-5; D may be TRBD2 (6 bases). The CDR3 totals 15 residues. Germline CDR1 MGHRA, CDR2 YSYEKL. V lost 1 base to trimming and J lost 1 base, with 10 bases between them. Here the CDR3 DNA reads TGCGCCAGCAGCCAAGGACTAGTTTTCCAAGAGACCCAGTACTTC. This sequence encodes CASSQGLVFQETQYF.

The V and J genes are TRBV9 and TRBJ2-7; no definite D call. The CDR3 extends over 14 amino acids. V lost 2 bases to trimming and J lost 4 bases, with 13 bases between them. The germline V gene has CDR1 SGDLS and CDR2 YYNGEE. The CDR3 coding sequence is TGTGCCAGCAGCGTCGAGTCCGTACCTTACGAGCAGTACTTC. It translates to CASSVESVPYEQYF.

Ten or more counts support this clonotype. The rearrangement links TRBV10-2 to TRBJ2-3; D is uncertain. The germline V gene encodes CDR1 WSHSY and CDR2 SAAADI. This CDR3 has 14 residues. V was pared by 8 bases and J by 1 base, with 13 bases between. The CDR3 loop reads CASLGNSGTDTQYF. The CDR3 DNA reads as TGCGCCAGCCTGGGAAACTCCGGCACAGATACGCAGTATTTT.

The chain employs TRBV20-1 and TRBJ2-3; a possible D gene is TRBD2 (5 bases). CDR1 DFQATT and CDR2 SNEGSKA come from the germline V gene (reference sequence). V was trimmed by 7 bases and J by 4 bases, leaving 24 bases between them. The CDR3 consists of 16 residues. The CDR3 is CSVGASAPPVADTQYF. The CDR3 DNA is TGCAGTGTGGGAGCTTCGGCTCCCCCAGTAGCAGATACGCAGTATTTT.

The sample holds a few counts of this clonotype. The chain has TRBV6-5 and TRBJ1-2, with 9 nucleotides matching TRBD1. This CDR3 contains 17 residues. The germline CDR1 and CDR2 sequences are MNHEY and SVGAGI. After removal of 5 bases from V and 5 bases from J, the junction contained 15 bases not matched to a gene. Here the CDR3 reads CASSGQGSVDSGYGYTF. The CDR3 DNA reads TGTGCCAGCAGTGGACAGGGGAGTGTTGATTCCGGGTATGGCTACACCTTC.

This clonotype was observed a handful of times. The gene calls are TRBV12-3 or TRBV12-4 and TRBJ1-1; D call uncertain. The CDR3 sequence is 13 residues long. Trimming took off 6 bases at V and 5 bases at J, with 13 bases between the two ends. The CDR3 coding sequence is TGTGCCAGCAGCAATTCCGGTAAGACTGAAGCTTTCTTT. As protein: CASSNSGKTEAFF.

V usage is TRBV7-9 and J usage is TRBJ2-2, with TRBD2 as a possible D gene (6 bases). This CDR3 comprises 15 residues. V was trimmed by 5 bases and J by 5 bases, leaving 15 bases between them. In germline, CDR1 is SEHNR, CDR2 FQNEAQ (reference sequence). The CDR3 loop is CASSRPGERTGELFF. CDR3 coding DNA: TGTGCCAGCAGCCGCCCGGGGGAACGTACCGGGGAGCTGTTTTTT.

The chain couples TRBV6-5 to TRBJ1-2; no reliable D call. Germline CDR1 reads MNHEY; CDR2 reads SVGAGI. Trimming cost V 11 bases and J 8 bases, with 15 bases left between them. This CDR3 has 11 amino acids. For the CDR3, the DNA is TGTGCCGGGTCGGTTGTAAGAGGCTACACCTTC. Protein product: CAGSVVRGYTF.

The CDR3 DNA sequence: TGCAGTGCTAGAGATTTCTACGGGAGGTCCTACAATGAGCAGTTCTTC. Translation gives CSARDFYGRSYNEQFF. The V call is TRBV20-1, the J call TRBJ2-1, with 7 nucleotides matching TRBD2. V gave up 0 bases and J gave up 1 base; unmatched junction bases: 6. The CDR3 has 16 amino acids. Germline loops: CDR1 DFQATT, CDR2 SNEGSKA (reference sequence).

This chain uses TRBV14 with TRBJ2-7; 10 bases agree with TRBD1. The J segment lost 3 bases and the V segment lost 3 bases, leaving 5 bases of the junction unmatched. The V gene's germline CDR1 is SGHDN and CDR2 FVKESK. CDR3 size: 15 residues. In DNA, the CDR3 is TGTGCCAGCAGCCACCGGGGACAGGGGTTCTACGAGCAGTACTTC. Its protein is CASSHRGQGFYEQYF.

CDR3 bases: TGCAGCGTTGGGGGGGGAGGGAACACTGAAGCTTTCTTT. It translates to CSVGGGGNTEAFF. This chain links TRBV29-1 with TRBJ1-1; D possibly corresponds to TRBD1 (5 bases). Trimming took off 4 bases at V and 1 base at J, with 10 bases between the two ends. The CDR3 has 13 residues. Germline loops: CDR1 SQVTM, CDR2 ANQGSEA.

The chain links TRBV6-1 to TRBJ2-4; a weak D match, TRBD1 (5 bases). The CDR3 contains 15 residues. V lost 2 bases to trimming and J lost 0 bases, with 8 bases between them. Germline CDR1 is MNHNS and CDR2 is SASEGT. The CDR3 spells CASSERQTAKNIQYF. CDR3 DNA: TGTGCCAGCAGTGAACGACAGACAGCCAAAAACATTCAGTACTTC.

This clonotype was seen more than once but under ten times. The chain employs TRBV11-2 and TRBJ1-1; D remains unclear. Germline lookup yields CDR1 SGHAT and CDR2 FQNNGV. The CDR3 is 11 residues long. Trimming removed 8 bases from V and 3 bases from J, with 7 bases in between. The DNA for the CDR3 is TGTGCCAGCGGTGTGTACACTGAAGCTTTCTTT. Protein sequence: CASGVYTEAFF.

The V gene is TRBV6-2 or TRBV6-3, the J gene TRBJ2-5; the D gene is possibly TRBD2 (5 bases). This CDR3 region has 16 residues. V lost 7 bases and J lost 5, with 23 bases in between. The V gene's germline CDR1 is MNHEY and CDR2 SVGEGT. The chain's CDR3 is CASTSDRDRFRETQYF. CDR3 DNA sequence: TGTGCCAGCACCTCGGACCGGGATAGGTTCAGGGAGACCCAGTACTTC.

The sample holds a few counts of this clonotype. The chain uses TRBV24-1 and TRBJ2-5; D is possibly TRBD2 (6 bases). CDR1 is KGHDR and CDR2 is SFDVKD in the germline V gene. The V and J ends lost 4 bases and 5 bases respectively, with 13 bases between them. This CDR3 is 14 amino acids long. CDR3 DNA sequence: TGTGCCACCAGTGAGACCGGGACTGAGGAGACCCAGTACTTC. Amino acid sequence: CATSETGTEETQYF.

V usage is TRBV5-1 and J usage is TRBJ1-3; no definite D call. The V end lost 0 bases, the J end lost 4 bases, and 11 bases lay between the germline ends. In germline, CDR1 is SGHRS, CDR2 YFSETQ. The CDR3 totals 15 residues. The CDR3 is CASSLEGIDGNTIYF. The CDR3 DNA reads TGCGCCAGCAGCTTGGAGGGTATCGACGGAAACACCATATATTTT.

This clonotype was detected a few times. CDR3 sequence: CASSLRLGQNTDTQYF. Here the CDR3 DNA reads TGTGCCAGCAGCCTCAGGCTGGGACAGAACACAGATACGCAGTATTTT. The V and J genes are TRBV7-6 and TRBJ2-3; TRBD1 agrees at 7 bases. The trim removed 5 bases at V and 2 bases at J, leaving 10 bases unmatched. Germline lookup yields CDR1 SGHVS and CDR2 FNYEAQ. CDR3 length: 16 amino acids.